This T cell receptor (beta chain) comes out of a study of blood T cell repertoires in COVID-19. Generated by immunoSEQ multiplex PCR, the TCRdb table keeps only in-frame clones and is missing some. The sample carries some 100,000 clones, around 90% recorded once. This CDR3 has 15 amino acids. V was shortened by 4 bases and J by 0 bases, with 13 bases between the two germline ends. Per germline, CDR1 SQVTM and CDR2 ANQGSEA. The chain is built from TRBV29-1 and TRBJ1-5; D unclear. The sequence was obtained from a human donor with active COVID-19. The donor label of this sample is uncertain. Source material: peripheral blood. The DNA for the CDR3 is TGCAGCGTTGTCACGGAGAACCATAGCAATCAGCCCCAGCATTTT. This encodes CSVVTENHSNQPQHF. Full variable domain (remainder filled in from reference TRBV29-1 and TRBJ1-5): SAVISQKPSRDICQRGTSLTIQCQVDSQVTMMFWYRQQPGQSLTLIATANQGSEATYESGFVIDKFPISRPNLTFSTLTVSNMSPEDSSIYLCSVVTENHSNQPQHFGDGTRLSIL.